This TCR beta chain is from a study of vaccination and CD4 T cells after COVID-19 (dated by TCRdb to 2022 to 2024). Notes on the research overall: In the convalescent cohort there were six males and four females, among whom were two Hispanic individuals, seven Caucasians, two Asians and one multiracial person. For stimulating the cultures, overlapping spike peptide pools were used, derived from SARS-CoV-2 as well as from the common cold coronaviruses HCoV-NL63, HCoV-OC43 and HCoV-229E. An earlier paper using these donors assessed, at the TCR clonotype level, memory CD4+ T cell crossreactivity between SARS-CoV-2 and common cold coronavirus spike proteins. Two doses of either the Pfizer-BioNTech BNT162b2 vaccine (n=8) or the Moderna mRNA-1273 vaccine (n=2) were administered to participants. Control cultures received a CEFX viral epitope pool as the positive control, an HIV-1 Nef peptide pool as the negative control, or no peptide. Post-COVID blood samples from convalescent patients were collected a median of approximately 100 days after diagnosis, with a range of 35 to 161 days. Post-vaccine blood samples were collected a median of 72 days after the second vaccine dose, ranging from about 12 to 241 days. In roughly 11 COVID-19 convalescent patients and 4 infection-naive healthy vaccine recipients, the spike-specific CD4+ TCR repertoire before mRNA vaccination was compared with the repertoire after mRNA vaccination.

A remark on this clonotype: Its antigen is unknown. It may be a read error: a sequence one base away is much more abundant.

The library relied on PCR. DNA from cultured CD4+ T cells was subjected to TCR sequencing with the Oncomine TCR Beta short-read assay at the Johns Hopkins FTIC core. The QIAamp micro DNA kit was used to extract genomic DNA from the cultured CD4+ T cells. Oncomine TCR Beta libraries from cultured CD4+ T cells were pooled using unique dual indexes and sequenced on an Illumina iSeq 100. The original pipeline was this. Non-productive sequences were removed, and CDR3s that did not start with C, did not end with F or W, or were shorter than 7 amino acids were discarded. Antigen-specific clonotypes were identified with the MANAFEST web application by comparing peptide-stimulated wells with reference and other culture wells. To be called positive, a clone needed an FDR below 0.05, an odds ratio above 5, and a productive frequency above 0.1% in at least two of three replicate wells. Clonotypes that were significantly expanded in both SARS-CoV-2 spike wells and at least one common cold coronavirus spike condition were defined as cross-reactive. Levenshtein distances (stringdist) and unrooted phylogenetic trees (ape) in R version 3.6.1 were used to assess CDR3 homology. Starting from the raw public reads, TCRdb applied fastp trimming at Q25, assembled clones with MiXCR and retained in-frame beta chains. Every distinct CDR3 protein forms one entry, paired with its most common genes and DNA. The V and J calls were not made by the authors but by TCRdb's processing. The sample includes about 7,000 distinct CDR3 sequences, with roughly 30% observed a single time. The ten largest clones add up to more than 20% of the sample.

From a lookup of the germline V gene, CDR1 and CDR2 are MNHEY and SVGAGI. Counted from cysteine to phenylalanine, this CDR3 has 13 amino acids. The only DNA kept is the CDR3, 39 bases in frame from the first base. Per the publication, the treatment or condition label means: roughly 10-day PBMC culture with coronavirus spike peptide pools or control peptides (ViraFEST assay). CD4+ T cells from unexposed donors were collected before the COVID-19 pandemic (2011-2018). The study used the ViraFEST assay, which expanded antigen-specific T cells with peptide pools and then identified expanded clonotypes by TCR sequencing. Roughly 2.1 million PBMCs per well were cultured in IMDM with approximately 4.9% human AB serum and about 9.2 IU/ml IL-2, plus 10 ug/ml peptide pools. On days 3 and 7, half of the culture medium was replaced with fresh IL-2-containing medium. After roughly 9 days of culture, CD4+ T cells were isolated by negative selection with the EasySep CD4+ T cell isolation kit. As cell number allowed, CD4+ T cells from unexposed donors were tested for reactivity to SARS-CoV-2 S and N and to four common cold coronavirus spike pools. Ficoll-Paque Plus gradient centrifugation was used to isolate PBMCs from whole blood, and the isolated PBMCs were then either used fresh or cryopreserved at -140C. Each culture condition was generally run in triplicate wells. Leukapheresis product for the unexposed donors was bought commercially.

What the research found in general, with its limitations: Of the vaccine-specific clones found in convalescent patients, nearly all (304 of 307) were mono-reactive for SARS-CoV-2 spike instead of being cross-reactive with common cold coronaviruses. Among convalescent patients, a median around 86% of the SARS-CoV-2-reactive clones seen after vaccination appeared only after vaccination, which suggests priming specific to the vaccine. Although the median number of SARS-CoV-2-reactive clonotypes went up from around 20 after infection to 38 after vaccination, the increase was not significant. The number of convalescent patients in the study was relatively small, and the study did not examine early timepoints following natural infection.

The sequence links TRBV6-5 to TRBJ1-5; TRBD1 could be the D gene, as 5 bases match. The sequencing input was CD4+ T cells from blood, cultured in vitro. The clonotype comes from a human donor in good health. The DNA sequence is given as TGTGCCGGCAGTTTAGGGGAGGAACAGCCCCAGCATTTT. It encodes CAGSLGEEQPQHF.